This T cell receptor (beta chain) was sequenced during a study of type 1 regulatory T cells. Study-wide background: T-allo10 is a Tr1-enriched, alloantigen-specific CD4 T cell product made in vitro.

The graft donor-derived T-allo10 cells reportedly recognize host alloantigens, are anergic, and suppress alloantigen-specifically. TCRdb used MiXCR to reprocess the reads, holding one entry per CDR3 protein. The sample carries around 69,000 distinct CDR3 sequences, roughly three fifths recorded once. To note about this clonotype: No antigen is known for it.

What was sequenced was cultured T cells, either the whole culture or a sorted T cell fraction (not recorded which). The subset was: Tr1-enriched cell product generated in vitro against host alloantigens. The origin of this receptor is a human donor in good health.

This chain's CDR3 is CSARPTSAPSYNEQFF. The CDR3 nucleotides read TGCAGTGCTAGACCCACTAGCGCCCCTTCCTACAATGAGCAGTTCTTC. V and J are TRBV20-1 and TRBJ2-1; TRBD2 matches at 7 bases. The CDR3 is 16 residues long. Looked up from germline, CDR1 is DFQATT and CDR2 is SNEGSKA (reference sequence). The V gene end was trimmed by 2 bases and the J gene end by 1 base; junction bases not matched to a gene: 8.